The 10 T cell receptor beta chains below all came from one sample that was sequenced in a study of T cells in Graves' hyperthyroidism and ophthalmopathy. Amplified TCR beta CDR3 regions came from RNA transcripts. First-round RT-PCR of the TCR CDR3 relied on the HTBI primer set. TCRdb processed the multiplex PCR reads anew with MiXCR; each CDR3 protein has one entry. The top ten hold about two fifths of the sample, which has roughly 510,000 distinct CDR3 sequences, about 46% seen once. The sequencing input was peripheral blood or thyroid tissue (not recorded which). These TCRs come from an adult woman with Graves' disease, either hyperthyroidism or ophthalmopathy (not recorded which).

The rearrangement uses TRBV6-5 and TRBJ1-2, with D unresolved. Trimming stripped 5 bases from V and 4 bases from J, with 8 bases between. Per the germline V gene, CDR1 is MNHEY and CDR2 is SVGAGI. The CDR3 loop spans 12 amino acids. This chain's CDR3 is CASSNGLYGYTF. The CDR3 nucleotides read TGTGCCAGCAGTAACGGCCTCTATGGCTACACCTTC.

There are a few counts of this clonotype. CDR3 coding DNA: TGTGCCACCAGTGATGGGGACAGGGAAACCTTC. Translated, it gives CATSDGDRETF. The chain joins TRBV24-1 to TRBJ1-2; TRBD1 matches at 9 bases. The CDR3 consists of 11 residues. The germline gives CDR1 KGHDR, CDR2 SFDVKD. The ends lost 3 bases at V and 14 bases at J; junction bases unmatched: 3.

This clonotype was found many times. The DNA of the CDR3 is TGTGCCAGTAATGGAGGGTACACTGAAGCTTTCTTT. Its protein product is CASNGGYTEAFF. The chain couples TRBV19 to TRBJ1-1, with unresolved D. V dropped 7 bases and J dropped 3 bases, with 9 bases sitting between them. The CDR3 covers 12 residues. Germline CDR1 LNHDA, CDR2 SQIVND (reference sequence).

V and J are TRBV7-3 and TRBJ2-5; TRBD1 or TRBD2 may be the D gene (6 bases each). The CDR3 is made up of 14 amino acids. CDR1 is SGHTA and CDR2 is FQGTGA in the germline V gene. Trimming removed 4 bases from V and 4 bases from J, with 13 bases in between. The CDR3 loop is CASSCDKGGETQYF. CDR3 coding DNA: TGTGCCAGCAGCTGCGACAAGGGGGGAGAGACCCAGTACTTC.

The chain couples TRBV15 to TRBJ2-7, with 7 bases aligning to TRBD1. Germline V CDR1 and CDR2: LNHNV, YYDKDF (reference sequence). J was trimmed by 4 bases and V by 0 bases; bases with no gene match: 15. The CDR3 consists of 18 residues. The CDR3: CATSRDLEGAGKGYEQYF. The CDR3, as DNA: TGTGCCACCAGCAGAGATCTCGAGGGGGCAGGTAAAGGATACGAGCAGTACTTC. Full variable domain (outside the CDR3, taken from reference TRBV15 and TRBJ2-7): DAMVIQNPRYQVTQFGKPVTLSCSQTLNHNVMYWYQQKSSQAPKLLFHYYDKDFNNEADTPDNFQSRRPNTSFCFLDIRSPGLGDTAMYLCATSRDLEGAGKGYEQYFGPGTRLTVT.

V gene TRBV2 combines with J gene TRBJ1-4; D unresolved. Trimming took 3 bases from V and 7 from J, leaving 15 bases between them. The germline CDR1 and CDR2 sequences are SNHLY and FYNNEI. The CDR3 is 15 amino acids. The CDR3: CASSDGGVGVEKLFF. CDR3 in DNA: TGTGCCAGCAGTGATGGCGGGGTCGGAGTTGAAAAACTGTTTTTT.

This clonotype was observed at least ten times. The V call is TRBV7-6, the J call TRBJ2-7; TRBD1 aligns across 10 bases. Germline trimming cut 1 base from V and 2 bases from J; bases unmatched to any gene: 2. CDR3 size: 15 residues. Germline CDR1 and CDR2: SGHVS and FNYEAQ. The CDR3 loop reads CASSLEGQGTYEQYF. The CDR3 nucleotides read TGTGCCAGCAGCTTAGAGGGACAGGGGACCTACGAGCAGTACTTC.

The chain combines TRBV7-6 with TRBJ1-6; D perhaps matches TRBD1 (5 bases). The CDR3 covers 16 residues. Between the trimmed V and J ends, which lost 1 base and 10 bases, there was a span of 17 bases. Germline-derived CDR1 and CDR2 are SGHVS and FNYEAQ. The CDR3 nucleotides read TGTGCCAGCAGCTTAGTGATGGTAGGGACCGGATCACCCCTCCACTTT. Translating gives CASSLVMVGTGSPLHF.

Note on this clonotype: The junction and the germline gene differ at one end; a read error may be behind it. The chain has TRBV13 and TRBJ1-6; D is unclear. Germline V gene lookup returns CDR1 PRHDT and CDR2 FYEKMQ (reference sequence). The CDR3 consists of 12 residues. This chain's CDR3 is CAISAYNSPLHF. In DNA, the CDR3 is TGTGCCATCAGCGCGTATAATTCACCCCTCCACTTT.

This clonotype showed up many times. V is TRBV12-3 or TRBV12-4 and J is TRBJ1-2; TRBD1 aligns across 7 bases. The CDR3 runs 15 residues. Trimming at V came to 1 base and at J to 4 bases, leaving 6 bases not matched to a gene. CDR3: CASSLEQGWGYGYTF. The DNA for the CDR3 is TGTGCCAGCAGTTTAGAACAGGGGTGGGGCTATGGCTACACCTTC.